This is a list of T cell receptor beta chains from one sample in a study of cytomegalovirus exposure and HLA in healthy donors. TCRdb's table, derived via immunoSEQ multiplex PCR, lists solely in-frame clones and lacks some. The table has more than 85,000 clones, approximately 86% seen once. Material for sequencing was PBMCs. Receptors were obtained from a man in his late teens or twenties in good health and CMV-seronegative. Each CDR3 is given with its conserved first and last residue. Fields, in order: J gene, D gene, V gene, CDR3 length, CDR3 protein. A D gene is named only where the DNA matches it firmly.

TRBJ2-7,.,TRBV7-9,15,CASSETQVSSYEQYF
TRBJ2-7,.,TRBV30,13,CAFGQRMPYEQYF
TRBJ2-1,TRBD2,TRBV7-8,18,CASSKGLAGGSSYNEQFF
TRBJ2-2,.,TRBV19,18,CASSVPRGGGAGTGELFF
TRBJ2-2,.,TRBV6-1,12,CASSLSTGELFF
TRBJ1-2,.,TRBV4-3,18,CASSQELRISAAVYGYTF
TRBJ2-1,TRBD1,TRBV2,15,CASRITGGGRGGQFF
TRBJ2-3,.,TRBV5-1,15,CASSLAPGWADTQYF
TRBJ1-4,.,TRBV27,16,CASSLFSDRRNEKLFF
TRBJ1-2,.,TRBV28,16,CASTVGLGRGNYGYTF